This T cell receptor beta chain was documented in a study of blood T cells in healthy people across ages. To note about this clonotype: It may be a read error: a sequence one base away is much more abundant.

Germline V CDR1 and CDR2: DFQATT, SNEGSKA (reference sequence). This CDR3 comprises 18 residues. Alongside a J-beta primer mix, a sample-barcoded 5' primer served in a second PCR lasting roughly 7 to 11 cycles. TCRdb re-derived calls from the 5' RACE reads in MiXCR, one entry per CDR3 protein. The repertoire holds roughly 640,000 distinct CDR3 sequences, about 30% seen once, with roughly 14% in the top ten. This TCR was recovered from a woman older than 75 in good health. The V and J genes are TRBV20-1 and TRBJ2-1; 9 nucleotides agree with TRBD1. The sample taken for sequencing was blood. The CDR3 sequence is CSAGGQGRPLSSHNEQFF. DNA of the CDR3: TGCAGTGCTGGCGGACAGGGGCGTCCCCTAAGCTCCCACAATGAGCAGTTCTTC.